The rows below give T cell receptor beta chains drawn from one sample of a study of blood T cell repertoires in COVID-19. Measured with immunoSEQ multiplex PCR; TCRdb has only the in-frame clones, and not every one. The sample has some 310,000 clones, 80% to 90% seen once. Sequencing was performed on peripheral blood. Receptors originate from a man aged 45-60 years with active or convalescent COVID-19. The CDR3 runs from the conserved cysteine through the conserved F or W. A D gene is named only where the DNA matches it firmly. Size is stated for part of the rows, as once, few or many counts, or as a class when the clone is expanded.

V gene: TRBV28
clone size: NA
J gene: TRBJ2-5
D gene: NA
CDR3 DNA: TGTGCCAGCAGTTTACCCCTGACTCAGGGAGGAGAGACCCAGTACTTC
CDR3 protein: CASSLPLTQGGETQYF

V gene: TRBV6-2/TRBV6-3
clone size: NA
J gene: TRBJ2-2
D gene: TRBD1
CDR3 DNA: TGTGCCAGCAGTCCCGACAGGGTCAGGAACACCGGGGAGCTGTTTTTT
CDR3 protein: CASSPDRVRNTGELFF

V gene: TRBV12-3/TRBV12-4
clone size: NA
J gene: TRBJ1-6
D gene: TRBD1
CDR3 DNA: TGTGCCAGCACTTTACAGGGGAGATCCCTCCACTTT
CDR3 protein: CASTLQGRSLHF

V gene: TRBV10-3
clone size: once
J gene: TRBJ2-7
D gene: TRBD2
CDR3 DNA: TGTGCCATCACCAACCTCGGGACTAGCGGGGCCAGCTCCTACGAGCAGTACTTC
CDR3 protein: CAITNLGTSGASSYEQYF

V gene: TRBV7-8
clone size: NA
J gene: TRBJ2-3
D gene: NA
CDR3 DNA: TGTGCCAGCAGCTTAATGGCGGCACTTACAGATACGCAGTATTTT
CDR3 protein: CASSLMAALTDTQYF

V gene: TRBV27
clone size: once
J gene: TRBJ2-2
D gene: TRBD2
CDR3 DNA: TGTGCCAGCAGGACTAGCGGGGCCTCGAACACCGGGGAGCTGTTTTTT
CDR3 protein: CASRTSGASNTGELFF

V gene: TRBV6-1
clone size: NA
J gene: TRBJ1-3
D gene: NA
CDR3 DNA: TGTGCCAGCAGTGACCGGACTCTGACAGGTTTTTTTGGAAACACCATATATTTT
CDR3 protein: CASSDRTLTGFFGNTIYF

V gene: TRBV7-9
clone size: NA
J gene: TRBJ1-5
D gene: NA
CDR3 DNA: TGTGCCAGCAGCTTAATAAGCGACAATCAGCCCCAGCATTTT
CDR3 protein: CASSLISDNQPQHF

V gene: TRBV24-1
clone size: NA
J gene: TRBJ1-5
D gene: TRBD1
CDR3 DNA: TGTGCCACCAGTGATCCCCGGACAGGGTCGCAGGATCAGCCCCAGCATTTT
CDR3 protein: CATSDPRTGSQDQPQHF

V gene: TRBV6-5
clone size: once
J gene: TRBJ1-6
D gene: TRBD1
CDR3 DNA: TGTGCCAGCAGAACCGACAGGGGATATAATTCACCCCTCCACTTT
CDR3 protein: CASRTDRGYNSPLHF

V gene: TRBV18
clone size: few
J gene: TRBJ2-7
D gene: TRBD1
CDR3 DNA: TGTGCCAGCTCTGGGACAGGGGGCTACGAGCAGTACTTC
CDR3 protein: CASSGTGGYEQYF

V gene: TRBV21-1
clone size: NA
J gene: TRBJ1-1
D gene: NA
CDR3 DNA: TGTGCCAGCAGCAAAGCAGGGGTACCGAGGACTGAAGCTTTCTTT
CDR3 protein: CASSKAGVPRTEAFF

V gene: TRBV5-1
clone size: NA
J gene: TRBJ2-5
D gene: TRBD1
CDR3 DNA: TGCGCCAGCAGCTTGGAGGGGACAGGGAAAGAGACCCAGTACTTC
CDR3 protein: CASSLEGTGKETQYF

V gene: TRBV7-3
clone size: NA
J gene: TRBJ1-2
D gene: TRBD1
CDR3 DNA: TGTGCCAGCAGCCCCCGAGCCGACAGGGGGGGTGGCTACACCTTC
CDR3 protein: CASSPRADRGGGYTF

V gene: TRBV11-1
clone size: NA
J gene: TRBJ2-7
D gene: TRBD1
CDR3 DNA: TGTGCCAGCAGCTTAGTTCGGACAGGTATCTACGAGCAGTACTTC
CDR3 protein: CASSLVRTGIYEQYF

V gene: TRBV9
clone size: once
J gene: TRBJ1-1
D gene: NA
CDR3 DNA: TGTGCCAGCAGCGTAGACCCCCAGACCCGGCGGTATACTGAAGCTTTCTTT
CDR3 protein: CASSVDPQTRRYTEAFF

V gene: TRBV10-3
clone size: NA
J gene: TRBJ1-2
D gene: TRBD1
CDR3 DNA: TGTGCCATCAGTGGGATGACAGGGCCTTATAACCTTAGGGGCTACACCTTC
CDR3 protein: CAISGMTGPYNLRGYTF

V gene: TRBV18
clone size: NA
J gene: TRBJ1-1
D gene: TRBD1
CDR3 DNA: TGTGCCAGCTCACTCCAACAGGGGGCAGGGACTGAAGCTTTCTTT
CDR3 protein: CASSLQQGAGTEAFF

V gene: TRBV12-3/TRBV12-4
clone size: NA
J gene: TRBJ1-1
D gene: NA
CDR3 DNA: TGTGCCAGCAGTCTACAGGGATTAGAAGCTTTCTTT
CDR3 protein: CASSLQGLEAFF

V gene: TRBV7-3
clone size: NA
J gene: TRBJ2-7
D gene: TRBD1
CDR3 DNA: TGTGCCAGCAGCTTAGGGCAGGGGGCTTACGAGCAGTACTTC
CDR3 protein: CASSLGQGAYEQYF

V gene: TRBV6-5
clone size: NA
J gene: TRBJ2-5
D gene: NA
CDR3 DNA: TGTGCCAGCAGCACCGCAGGGGAGACCCAGTACTTC
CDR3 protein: CASSTAGETQYF

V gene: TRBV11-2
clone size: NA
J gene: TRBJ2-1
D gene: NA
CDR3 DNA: TGTGCCAGCAGCTTAGACCTGAGGAACTACAATGAGCAGTTCTTC
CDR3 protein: CASSLDLRNYNEQFF

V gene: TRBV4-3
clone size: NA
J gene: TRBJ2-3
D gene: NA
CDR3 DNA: TGCGCCAGCAGCTTCTTCTACAGGGAGAGAAGTACAGATACGCAGTATTTT
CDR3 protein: CASSFFYRERSTDTQYF

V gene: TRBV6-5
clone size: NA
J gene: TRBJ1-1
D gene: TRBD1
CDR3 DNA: TGTGCCAGCAGCCGGGACAGGAACACTGAAGCTTTCTTT
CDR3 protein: CASSRDRNTEAFF

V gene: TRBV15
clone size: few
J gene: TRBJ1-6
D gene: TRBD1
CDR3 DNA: TGTGCCACCAGCTGGGGACAGTCACCCCTCCACTTT
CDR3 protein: CATSWGQSPLHF

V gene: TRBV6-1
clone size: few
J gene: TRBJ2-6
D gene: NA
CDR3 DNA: TGTGCCAGCAGTGGGCGAGACAGGACATTCTCTGGGGCCAACGTCCTGACTTTC
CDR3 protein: CASSGRDRTFSGANVLTF

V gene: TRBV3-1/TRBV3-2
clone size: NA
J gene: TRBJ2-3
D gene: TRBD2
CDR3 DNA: TGTGCCAGCAGCCACCGAACTAGCGGGGGGGCTGGAGATACGCAGTATTTT
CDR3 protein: CASSHRTSGGAGDTQYF

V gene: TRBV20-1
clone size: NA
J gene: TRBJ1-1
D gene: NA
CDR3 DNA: TGCAGTGCTAGGGTCAGGGAAGCTTTCTTT
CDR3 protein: CSARVREAFF

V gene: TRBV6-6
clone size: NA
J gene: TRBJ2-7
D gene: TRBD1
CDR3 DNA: TGTGCCAGCAGATTTGGGACAGGGTCATCCTACGAGCAGTACTTC
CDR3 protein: CASRFGTGSSYEQYF

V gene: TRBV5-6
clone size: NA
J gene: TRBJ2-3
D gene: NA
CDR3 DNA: TGTGCCAGCAGCTTGGACAGCCACGACACAGATACGCAGTATTTT
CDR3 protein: CASSLDSHDTDTQYF

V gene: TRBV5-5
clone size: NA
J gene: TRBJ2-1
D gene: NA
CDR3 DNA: TGTGCCAGCAGCTTGAGAGCTTCGTATGAGCAGTTCTTC
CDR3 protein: CASSLRASYEQFF

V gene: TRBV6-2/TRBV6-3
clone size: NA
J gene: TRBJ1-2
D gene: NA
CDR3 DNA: TGTGCCAGCAGTACAGGAGCTAACTATGGCTACACCTTC
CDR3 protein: CASSTGANYGYTF

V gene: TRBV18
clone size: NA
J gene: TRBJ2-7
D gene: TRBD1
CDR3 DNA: TGTGCCAGCTCACCGGTGTTGGGGACAGGGGGGATTACCTACGAGCAGTACTTC
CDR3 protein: CASSPVLGTGGITYEQYF

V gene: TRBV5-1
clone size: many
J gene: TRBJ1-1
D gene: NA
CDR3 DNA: TGCGCCAGCAGCCCGGGGGACGGGAACACTGAAGCTTTCTTT
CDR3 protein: CASSPGDGNTEAFF

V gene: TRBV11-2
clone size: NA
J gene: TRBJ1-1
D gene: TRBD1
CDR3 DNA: TGTGCCAGCAGCTTTGCGACAGGGGGCTGGGACACTGAAGCTTTCTTT
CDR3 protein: CASSFATGGWDTEAFF

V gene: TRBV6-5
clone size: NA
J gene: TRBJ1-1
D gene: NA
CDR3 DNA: TGTGCCAGCAGTTACTCGCGGGGGAGGGAAGCTTTCTTT
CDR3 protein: CASSYSRGREAFF

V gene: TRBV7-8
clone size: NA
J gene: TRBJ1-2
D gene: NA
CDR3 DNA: TGTGCCAGCAGCTTAGTAGGAGGGGAGGATGGCTACACCTTC
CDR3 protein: CASSLVGGEDGYTF

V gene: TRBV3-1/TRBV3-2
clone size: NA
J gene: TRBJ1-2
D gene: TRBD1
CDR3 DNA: TGTGCCAGCAGCCACCTCCTGGGCAGGGGGCTAGGTGGCTACACCTTC
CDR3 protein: CASSHLLGRGLGGYTF

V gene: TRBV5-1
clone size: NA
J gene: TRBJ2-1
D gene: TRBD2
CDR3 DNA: TGCGCCAGCAGCCCGTCGGGACTAGCGGGGCCGAGCTCCTACAATGAGCAGTTCTTC
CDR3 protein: CASSPSGLAGPSSYNEQFF

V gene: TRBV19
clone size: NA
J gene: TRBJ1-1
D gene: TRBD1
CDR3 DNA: TGTGCCAGTAGTAAGGACAGGGGATCGGTGAACACTGAAGCTTTCTTT
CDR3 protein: CASSKDRGSVNTEAFF

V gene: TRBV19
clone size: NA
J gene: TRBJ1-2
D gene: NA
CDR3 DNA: TGTGCCAGTAGTGGGAGGTCGGACGATCGAAACTATGGCTACACCTTC
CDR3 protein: CASSGRSDDRNYGYTF

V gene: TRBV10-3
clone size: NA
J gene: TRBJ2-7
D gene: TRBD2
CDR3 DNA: TGTGCCATCAATCAGGCGGGACTAGCGGGGGAAGGCGAGCAGTACTTC
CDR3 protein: CAINQAGLAGEGEQYF

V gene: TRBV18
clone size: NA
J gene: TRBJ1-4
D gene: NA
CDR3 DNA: TGTGCCAGCCGTCAGGGTGCAACTAATGAAAAACTGTTTTTT
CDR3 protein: CASRQGATNEKLFF

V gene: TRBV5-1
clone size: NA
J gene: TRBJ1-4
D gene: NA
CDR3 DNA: TGCGCCAGCAGCTTGGTGGGAGGTAGCGAAAAACTGTTTTTT
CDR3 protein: CASSLVGGSEKLFF

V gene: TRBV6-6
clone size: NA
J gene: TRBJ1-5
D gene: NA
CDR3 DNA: TGTGCCAGCAGCCGGGGTGATCAGCCCCAGCATTTT
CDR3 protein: CASSRGDQPQHF

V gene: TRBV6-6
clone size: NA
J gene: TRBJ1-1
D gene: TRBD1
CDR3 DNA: TGTGCCAGCAGTTACTCGACAGGGAATGAAGCTTTCTTT
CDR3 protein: CASSYSTGNEAFF

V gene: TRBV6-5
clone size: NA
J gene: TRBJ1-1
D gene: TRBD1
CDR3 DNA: TGTGCCAGCATCACGGGACAGGAAGCTTTCTTT
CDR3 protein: CASITGQEAFF